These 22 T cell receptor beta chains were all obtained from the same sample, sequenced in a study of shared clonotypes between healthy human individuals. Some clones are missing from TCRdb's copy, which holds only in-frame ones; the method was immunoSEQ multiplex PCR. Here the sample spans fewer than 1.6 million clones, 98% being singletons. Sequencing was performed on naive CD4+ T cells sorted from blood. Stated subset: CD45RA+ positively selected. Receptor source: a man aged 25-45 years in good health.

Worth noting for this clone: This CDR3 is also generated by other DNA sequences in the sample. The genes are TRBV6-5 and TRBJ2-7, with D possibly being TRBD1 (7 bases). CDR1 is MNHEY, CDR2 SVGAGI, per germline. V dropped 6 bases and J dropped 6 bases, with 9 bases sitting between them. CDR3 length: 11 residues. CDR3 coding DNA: TGTGCCAGCAGCCAGGGGGGCGAGCAGTACTTC. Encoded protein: CASSQGGEQYF.

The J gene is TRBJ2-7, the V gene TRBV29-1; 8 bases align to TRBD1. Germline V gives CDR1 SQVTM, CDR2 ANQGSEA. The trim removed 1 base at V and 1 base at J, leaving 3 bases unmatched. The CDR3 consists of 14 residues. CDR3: CSVEGQGRSYEQYF. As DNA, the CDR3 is TGCAGCGTTGAAGGACAGGGGCGATCCTACGAGCAGTACTTC.

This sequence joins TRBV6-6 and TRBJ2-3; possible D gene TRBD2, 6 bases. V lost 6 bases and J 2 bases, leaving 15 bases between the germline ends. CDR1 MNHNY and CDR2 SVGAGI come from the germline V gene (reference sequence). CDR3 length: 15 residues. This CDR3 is CASRDYGRDTDTQYF. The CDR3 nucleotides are TGTGCCAGCAGAGATTACGGGCGGGACACAGATACGCAGTATTTT.

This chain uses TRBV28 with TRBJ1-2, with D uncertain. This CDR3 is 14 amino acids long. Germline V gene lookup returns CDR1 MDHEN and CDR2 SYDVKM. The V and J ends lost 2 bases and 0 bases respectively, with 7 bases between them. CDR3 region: CASSLQIPNYGYTF. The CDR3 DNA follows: TGTGCCAGCAGTTTACAGATCCCTAACTATGGCTACACCTTC.

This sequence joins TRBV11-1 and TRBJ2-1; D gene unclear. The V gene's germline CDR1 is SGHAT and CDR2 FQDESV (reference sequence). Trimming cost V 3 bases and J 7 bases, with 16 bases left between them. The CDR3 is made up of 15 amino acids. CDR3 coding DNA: TGTGCCAGCAGCTTCTACCTCCCGGATAGTAATGAGCAGTTCTTC. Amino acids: CASSFYLPDSNEQFF.

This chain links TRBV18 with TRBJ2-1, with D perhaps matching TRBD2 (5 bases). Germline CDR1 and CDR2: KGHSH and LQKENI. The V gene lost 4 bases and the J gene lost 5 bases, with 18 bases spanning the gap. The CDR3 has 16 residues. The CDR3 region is CASSQRAPESNNEQFF. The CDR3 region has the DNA TGTGCCAGCTCACAGAGGGCTCCAGAGTCCAACAATGAGCAGTTCTTC.

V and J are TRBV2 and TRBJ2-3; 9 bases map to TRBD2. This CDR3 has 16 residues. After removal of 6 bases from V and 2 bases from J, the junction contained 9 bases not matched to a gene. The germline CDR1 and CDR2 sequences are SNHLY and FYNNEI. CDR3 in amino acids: CASRVEPGLATDTQYF. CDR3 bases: TGTGCCAGCAGGGTGGAGCCGGGACTAGCCACAGATACGCAGTATTTT. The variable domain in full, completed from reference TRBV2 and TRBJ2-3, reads EPEVTQTPSHQVTQMGQEVILRCVPISNHLYFYWYRQILGQKVEFLVSFYNNEISEKSEIFDDQFSVERPDGSNFTLKIRSTKLEDSAMYFCASRVEPGLATDTQYFGPGTRLTVL.

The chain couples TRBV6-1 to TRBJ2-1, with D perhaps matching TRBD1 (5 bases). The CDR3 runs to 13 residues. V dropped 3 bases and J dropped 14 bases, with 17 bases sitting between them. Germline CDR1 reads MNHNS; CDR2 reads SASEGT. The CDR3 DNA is TGTGCCAGCAGTGAGGACGACAGCTTGCGGAAGTTCTTC. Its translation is CASSEDDSLRKFF.

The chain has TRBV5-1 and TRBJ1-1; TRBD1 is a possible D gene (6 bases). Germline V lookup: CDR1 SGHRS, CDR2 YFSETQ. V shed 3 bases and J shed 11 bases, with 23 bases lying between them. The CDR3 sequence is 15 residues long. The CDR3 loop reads CASSSGDRLTGGAFF. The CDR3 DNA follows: TGCGCCAGCAGCTCGGGTGACAGACTGACAGGCGGGGCTTTCTTT.

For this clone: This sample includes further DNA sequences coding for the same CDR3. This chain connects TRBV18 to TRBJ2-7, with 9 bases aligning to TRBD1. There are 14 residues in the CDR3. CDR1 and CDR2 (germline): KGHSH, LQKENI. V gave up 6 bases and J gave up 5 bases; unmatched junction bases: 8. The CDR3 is CASSPLGQGDEQYF. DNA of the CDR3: TGTGCCAGCTCCCCCCTGGGACAGGGTGACGAGCAGTACTTC.

The CDR3 bases are TGTGCCAGCAGAGTGACAGGTTCCAATCAGCCCCAGCATTTT. It codes for CASRVTGSNQPQHF. The chain has TRBV27 and TRBJ1-5; D perhaps matches TRBD1 (6 bases). The CDR3 spans 14 residues. V dropped 6 bases and J dropped 3 bases, with 12 bases sitting between them. CDR1 MNHEY and CDR2 SMNVEV come from the germline V gene (reference sequence).

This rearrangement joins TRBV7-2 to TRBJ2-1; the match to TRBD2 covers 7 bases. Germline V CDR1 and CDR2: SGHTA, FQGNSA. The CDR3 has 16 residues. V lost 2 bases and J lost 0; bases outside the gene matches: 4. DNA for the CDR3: TGTGCCAGCAGCTTAAGTCGCGGGAGCTCCTACAATGAGCAGTTCTTC. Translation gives CASSLSRGSSYNEQFF.

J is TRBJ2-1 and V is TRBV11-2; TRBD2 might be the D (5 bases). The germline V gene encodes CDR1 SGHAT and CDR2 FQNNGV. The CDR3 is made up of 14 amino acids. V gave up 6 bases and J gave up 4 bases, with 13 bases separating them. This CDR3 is CASRPAAAYNEQFF. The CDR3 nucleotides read TGTGCCAGCAGGCCAGCGGCCGCATACAATGAGCAGTTCTTC.

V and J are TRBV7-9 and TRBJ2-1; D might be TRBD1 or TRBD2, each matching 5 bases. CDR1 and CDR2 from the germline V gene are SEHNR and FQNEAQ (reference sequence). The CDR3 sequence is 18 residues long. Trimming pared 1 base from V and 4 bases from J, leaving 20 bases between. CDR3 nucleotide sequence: TGTGCCAGCAGCTTAGGAGAGCTAGGCCGTGGGACGTACAATGAGCAGTTCTTC. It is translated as CASSLGELGRGTYNEQFF.

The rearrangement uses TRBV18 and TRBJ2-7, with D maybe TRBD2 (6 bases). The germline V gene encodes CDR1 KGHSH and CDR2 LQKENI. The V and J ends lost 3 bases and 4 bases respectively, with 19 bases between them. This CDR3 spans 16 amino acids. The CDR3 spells CASSPLRADYFYEQYF. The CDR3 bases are TGTGCCAGCTCACCTTTAAGAGCGGACTATTTTTACGAGCAGTACTTC.

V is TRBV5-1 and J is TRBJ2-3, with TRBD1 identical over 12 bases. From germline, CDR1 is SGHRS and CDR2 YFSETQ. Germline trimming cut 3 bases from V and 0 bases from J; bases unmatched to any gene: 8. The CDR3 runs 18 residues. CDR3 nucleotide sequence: TGCGCCAGCAGCTCCGGGACAGGGGGCGCGACTAGCACAGATACGCAGTATTTT. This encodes CASSSGTGGATSTDTQYF.

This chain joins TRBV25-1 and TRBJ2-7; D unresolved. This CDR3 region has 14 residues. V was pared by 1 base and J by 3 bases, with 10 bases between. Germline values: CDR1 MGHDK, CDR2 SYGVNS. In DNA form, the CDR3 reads TGTGCCAGCAGTGAATCTGGGATACTCTACGAGCAGTACTTC. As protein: CASSESGILYEQYF.

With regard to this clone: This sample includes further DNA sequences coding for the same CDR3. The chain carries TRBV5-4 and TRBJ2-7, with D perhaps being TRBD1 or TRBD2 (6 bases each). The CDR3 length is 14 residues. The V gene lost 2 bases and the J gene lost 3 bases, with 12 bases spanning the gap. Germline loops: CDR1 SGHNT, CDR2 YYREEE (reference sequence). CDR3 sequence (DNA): TGTGCCAGCAGCTTTGCGGGACAAGTCTACGAGCAGTACTTC. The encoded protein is CASSFAGQVYEQYF. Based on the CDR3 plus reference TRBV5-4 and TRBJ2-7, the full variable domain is ETGVTQSPTHLIKTRGQQVTLRCSSQSGHNTVSWYQQALGQGPQFIFQYYREEENGRGNFPPRFSGLQFPNYSSELNVNALELDDSALYLCASSFAGQVYEQYFGPGTRLTVT.

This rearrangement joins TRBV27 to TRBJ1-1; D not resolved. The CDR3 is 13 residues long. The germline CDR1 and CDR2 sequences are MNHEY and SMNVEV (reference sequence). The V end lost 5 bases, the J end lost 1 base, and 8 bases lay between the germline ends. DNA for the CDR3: TGTGCCAGCAGTCGAAACAGGAACACTGAAGCTTTCTTT. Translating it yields CASSRNRNTEAFF.

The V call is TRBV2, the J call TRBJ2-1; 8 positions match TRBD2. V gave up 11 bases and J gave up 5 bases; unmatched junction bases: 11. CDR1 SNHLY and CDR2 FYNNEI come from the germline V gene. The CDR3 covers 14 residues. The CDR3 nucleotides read TGTGCCGGCCTCCGGGAGGGCCAGGACAATGAGCAGTTCTTC. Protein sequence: CAGLREGQDNEQFF. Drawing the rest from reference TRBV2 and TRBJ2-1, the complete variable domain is EPEVTQTPSHQVTQMGQEVILRCVPISNHLYFYWYRQILGQKVEFLVSFYNNEISEKSEIFDDQFSVERPDGSNFTLKIRSTKLEDSAMYFCAGLREGQDNEQFFGPGTRLTVL.

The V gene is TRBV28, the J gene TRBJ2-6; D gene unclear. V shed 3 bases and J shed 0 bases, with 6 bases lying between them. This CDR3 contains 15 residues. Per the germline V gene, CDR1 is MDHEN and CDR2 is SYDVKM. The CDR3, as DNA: TGTGCCAGCAGTTTCGGGTTCTCTGGGGCCAACGTCCTGACTTTC. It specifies CASSFGFSGANVLTF.

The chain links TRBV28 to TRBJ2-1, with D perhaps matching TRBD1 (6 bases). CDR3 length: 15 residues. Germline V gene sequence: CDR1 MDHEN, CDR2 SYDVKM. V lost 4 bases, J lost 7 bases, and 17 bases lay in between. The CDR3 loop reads CASSSPQGLGNEQFF. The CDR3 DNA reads TGTGCCAGCAGTTCCCCACAGGGTTTGGGAAATGAGCAGTTCTTC.